This T cell receptor beta chain was obtained from a study of blood T cell repertoires in COVID-19. Study information: The United States, Italy and Spain were the sources of the acute and convalescent COVID-19 samples. In each case, the material was cDNA or gDNA derived from T cells, B-cell-depleted T cells, or PBMCs.

Original analysis: Amplifying reference gene primers gave estimates of nucleated cell counts. Profiled with immunoSEQ multiplex PCR; TCRdb holds only in-frame clones, not every one. V and J calls and clone size follow that table, whereas D and trimming were derived from the DNA. This sample has about 310,000 clones, with around 86% found just once. This CDR3 has 13 amino acids. With 3 bases removed from V and 9 bases from J, the gap between germline ends came to 12 bases. The germline gives CDR1 DFQATT, CDR2 SNEGSKA (reference sequence). The sequenced sample was peripheral blood. This TCR came from a man in his forties or fifties with active or convalescent COVID-19. J is TRBJ1-6 and V is TRBV20-1; weak D call: TRBD1 (6 bases). DNA of the CDR3: TGCAGTGCTAGTCCAGGGGAAGGTTCACCCCTCCACTTT. Translating it yields CSASPGEGSPLHF.